The clone carrying this TCR beta chain was observed once. The data belong to a study of blood T cell repertoires in COVID-19. Study context: Some COVID-19 samples were acute and others convalescent; all came from the United States, Italy and Spain. T cells, B-cell-depleted T cells, or PBMCs supplied cDNA or gDNA.

V was shortened by 2 bases and J by 8 bases, with 16 bases between the two germline ends. The CDR3 consists of 15 residues. The germline CDR1 and CDR2 sequences are SGHRS and YFSETQ. Methods used by the authors: It was from reference gene primer amplification that nucleated cell counts were estimated. The table came from immunoSEQ multiplex PCR; TCRdb's copy has only in-frame clones and leaves some out. That table is the source of V, J and clone size, and D and trimming were worked out from the DNA. The data contain 200,000 to 250,000 clones, approximately 86% of them seen just once; the ten biggest clones take up about 3.6%.

The V call is TRBV5-1, the J call TRBJ1-4; D is ambiguous. Sequencing used peripheral blood. This receptor was identified in a woman of 80 years or more with acute or convalescent COVID-19. The CDR3: CASSFSGERREKLFF. In nucleotides, the CDR3 is TGCGCCAGCAGCTTCAGTGGAGAACGGAGAGAAAAACTGTTTTTT.